This TCR beta chain was identified in a study of cytomegalovirus exposure and HLA in healthy donors. Assay: immunoSEQ multiplex PCR; the TCRdb copy retains only in-frame clones and omits some. The sample shows some 260,000 clones, around 91% of them seen only once. CDR3 length: 14 residues. Germline V gene sequence: CDR1 MDHEN, CDR2 SYDVKM. The V and J ends lost 5 bases and 8 bases, in that order; junction bases with no gene match: 4. The sequence derives from a woman aged 25 to 45 in good health and CMV-seronegative. This sequence joins TRBV28 and TRBJ1-4; 11 bases fit TRBD1. Sequencing used PBMCs. The CDR3 loop is CASSTGTGGEKLFF. DNA for the CDR3: TGTGCCAGCAGTACCGGGACAGGGGGGGAAAAACTGTTTTTT.